There are many counts of the clone carrying this T cell receptor beta chain. Building the TCR beta libraries relied on iRepertoire HTBI primers, and CDR3 regions underwent Arm-PCR. TCRdb itself ran the multiplex PCR reads through MiXCR, one entry per CDR3 protein. The sample has around 450,000 distinct CDR3 sequences; 15% are singletons. The data originate from a study of regulatory T cells in long-lasting Graves disease. Time point in this sample: newly diagnosed GD, antithyroid drugs for less than 3 months. PBMC-derived RNA was used for the TCR library. There are 11 residues in the CDR3. Germline CDR1 is SGHAT and CDR2 is FQDESV (reference sequence). Trimming removed 7 bases from V and 3 bases from J, with 3 bases in between. These data were also filed under a second study, of T cells in Graves' hyperthyroidism and ophthalmopathy. That paper adds: A model of 13 V-J features distinguished ophthalmopathy from stable hyperthyroidism.

The chain is built from TRBV11-1 and TRBJ2-2, with D uncertain. The clonotype was recovered from a woman aged 35 to 49 with Graves disease. Sequenced here: peripheral blood mononuclear cells (PBMCs), sampled at new diagnosis, from a patient treated with antithyroid drugs. This CDR3 reads CASTDTGELFF. The CDR3 DNA sequence: TGTGCCAGCACCGACACCGGGGAGCTGTTTTTT.